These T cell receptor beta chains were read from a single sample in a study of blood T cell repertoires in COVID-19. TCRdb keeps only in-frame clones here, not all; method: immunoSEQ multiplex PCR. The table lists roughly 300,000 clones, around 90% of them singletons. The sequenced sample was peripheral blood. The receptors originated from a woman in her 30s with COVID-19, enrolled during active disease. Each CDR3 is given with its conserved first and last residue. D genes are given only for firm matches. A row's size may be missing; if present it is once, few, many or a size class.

CDR3aa: CASSSGLAGVYNEQFF
CDR3nt: TGCGCCAGCAGCTCCGGACTAGCGGGGGTCTACAATGAGCAGTTCTTC
d_gene: TRBD2
v_gene: TRBV5-1
j_gene: TRBJ2-1
abundance: .

CDR3aa: CASSIGGRRELFF
CDR3nt: TGTGCCAGTAGTATAGGGGGGCGACGGGAGCTGTTTTTT
d_gene: .
v_gene: TRBV19
j_gene: TRBJ2-2
abundance: .

CDR3aa: CASSEPDRGLEQYF
CDR3nt: TGTGCCAGCAGTGAACCTGACAGGGGGTTAGAGCAGTACTTC
d_gene: TRBD1
v_gene: TRBV2
j_gene: TRBJ2-7
abundance: .

CDR3aa: CASRGASASTDTQYF
CDR3nt: TGTGCCAGCCGGGGGGCTAGCGCTAGCACAGATACGCAGTATTTT
d_gene: .
v_gene: TRBV11-1
j_gene: TRBJ2-3
abundance: .

CDR3aa: CASSEVHTSGANVLTF
CDR3nt: TGTGCCAGCAGTGAAGTCCACACCTCTGGGGCCAACGTCCTGACTTTC
d_gene: .
v_gene: TRBV6-1
j_gene: TRBJ2-6
abundance: .

CDR3aa: CASSGGRVGYTF
CDR3nt: TGTGCCAGCAGTGGGGGGCGCGTCGGCTACACCTTC
d_gene: .
v_gene: TRBV2
j_gene: TRBJ1-2
abundance: few

CDR3aa: CASSGGVNQPQHF
CDR3nt: TGTGCCAGCTCAGGAGGGGTCAATCAGCCCCAGCATTTT
d_gene: .
v_gene: TRBV18
j_gene: TRBJ1-5
abundance: .

CDR3aa: CASSPLAGGDTQYF
CDR3nt: TGTGCCAGCAGCCCCCTAGCGGGTGGAGATACGCAGTATTTT
d_gene: TRBD2
v_gene: TRBV7-8
j_gene: TRBJ2-3
abundance: .

CDR3aa: CASSLLTSGSNEQFF
CDR3nt: TGTGCCAGCAGCTTACTGACTAGCGGGAGCAATGAGCAGTTCTTC
d_gene: TRBD2
v_gene: TRBV7-8
j_gene: TRBJ2-1
abundance: .

CDR3aa: CASSSSRDRGRQPQHF
CDR3nt: TGTGCCAGCAGCTCAAGCCGGGACAGGGGTAGGCAGCCCCAGCATTTT
d_gene: TRBD1
v_gene: TRBV5-6
j_gene: TRBJ1-5
abundance: once

CDR3aa: CASSEAYQDRGYRYGYTF
CDR3nt: TGTGCCAGCAGTGAAGCATACCAGGACAGGGGGTATAGGTATGGCTACACCTTC
d_gene: TRBD1
v_gene: TRBV2
j_gene: TRBJ1-2
abundance: .